This is a list of T cell receptor beta chains from one sample in a study of Ad26.COV2.S vaccination and SARS-CoV-2 variants. Measured with immunoSEQ multiplex PCR; TCRdb has only the in-frame clones, and not every one. The data hold some 460,000 clones, with 89% observed a single time. Sequences were derived from peripheral blood, sampled in a trial of Ad26.COV2.S vaccine versus placebo. All receptors derive from a person between 18 and 59 years old who received the Ad26.COV2.S COVID-19 vaccine or a placebo. CDR3s include the opening cysteine and the closing phenylalanine or tryptophan. A row's size may be missing; if present it is once, few, many or a size class.

>TRBV29-1|NA
CSVGWTPNTGELFF
>TRBV18|NA
CASSPGTGGEAFF
>TRBV6-5|NA
CASGWESNSPLHF
>TRBV6-6|few
CASAGQVLSYEQYF
>TRBV30|NA
CARRTSGDTGELFF
>TRBV7-6|NA
CASSLRESTDTQYF
>TRBV4-1|NA
CASSQDSNDWQGGLLNEKLFF
>TRBV27|NA
CASSRAAGETQYF
>TRBV13|NA
CASSFVGGSDEQFF
>TRBV19|NA
CASSMLSGREGTDTQYF
>TRBV11-2|NA
CASSLGRAQFYNEQFF
>TRBV18|NA
CASSLLPDSNHPNYGYTF
>TRBV27|once
CASSLLADFWDTQYF
>TRBV24-1|NA
CATRQVHEKLFF
>TRBV30|NA
CAWKRGYEQYF
>TRBV19|NA
CASSIRLAGANTGELFF
>TRBV2|NA
CASSVWAEQFF
>TRBV29-1|NA
CSGRDQDTGELFF
>TRBV27|few
CASSLGPQPQYEQYF
>TRBV3-1/TRBV3-2|NA
CASSPGRLTLDGYTF
>TRBV10-1|NA
CASSNSGSDTGELFF
>TRBV5-1|NA
CASSLGPPGPSSYNEQFF
>TRBV7-9|NA
CASSLGQTRETQYF
>TRBV6-5|NA
CASGRTGVGGDTQYF
>TRBV6-5|NA
CASISGLATTDTQYF
>TRBV6-6|NA
CASRQEKAFF
>TRBV28|NA
CASSLGNYEQYF
>TRBV9|NA
CASGEGLGSGANVLTF
>TRBV7-9|NA
CASSPEDGDQETQYF
>TRBV7-2|NA
CASSFEYQATYEQYF
>TRBV7-3|NA
CASSASGLAGGGYNEQFF
>TRBV6-1|once
CASSEIQGWTNEKLFF
>TRBV13|NA
CASSVLEGAGETQYF
>TRBV20-1|NA
CSASVWLGDTQYF
>TRBV5-4|NA
CASSLGLAGDRQFF
>TRBV7-2|NA
CASSLAQGDAYEQYF
>TRBV14|NA
CASSPGQGPWETQYF
>TRBV10-2|NA
CASSDPTVNTEAFF
>TRBV5-4|NA
CASSLSRLAGVQETQYF
>TRBV5-1|NA
CASSQDRGISEAFF